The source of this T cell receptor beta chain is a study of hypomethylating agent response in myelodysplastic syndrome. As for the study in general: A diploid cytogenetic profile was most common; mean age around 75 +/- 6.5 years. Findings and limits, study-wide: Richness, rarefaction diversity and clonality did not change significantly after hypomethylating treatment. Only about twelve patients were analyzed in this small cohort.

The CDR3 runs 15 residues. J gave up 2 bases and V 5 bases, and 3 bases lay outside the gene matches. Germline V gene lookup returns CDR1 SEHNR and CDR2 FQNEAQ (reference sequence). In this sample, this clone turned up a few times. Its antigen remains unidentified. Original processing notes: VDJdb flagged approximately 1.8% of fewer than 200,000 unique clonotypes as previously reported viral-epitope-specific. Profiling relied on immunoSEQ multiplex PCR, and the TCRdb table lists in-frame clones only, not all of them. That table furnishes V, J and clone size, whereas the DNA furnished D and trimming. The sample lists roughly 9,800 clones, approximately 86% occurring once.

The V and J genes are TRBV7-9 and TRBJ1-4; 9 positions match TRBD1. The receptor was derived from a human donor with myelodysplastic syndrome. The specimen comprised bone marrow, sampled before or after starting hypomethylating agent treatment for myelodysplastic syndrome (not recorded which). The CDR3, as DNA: TGTGCCAGCAGCGTCGGACAGGGGACTAATGAAAAACTGTTTTTT. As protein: CASSVGQGTNEKLFF.